This entry is about one TCR beta chain. Repertoires were generated with immunoSEQ multiplex PCR, while TCRdb's copy carries only in-frame clones and drops some. The sample shows some 65,000 clones, around three quarters of them seen only once. This specimen comes from a study of memory CD4+ T cells and cytomegalovirus serostatus. Study-level information: Of the healthy Belgian adults, fewer than 10 were CMV seropositive and 20 to 30 seronegative.

Between the trimmed V and J ends, which lost 0 bases and 3 bases, there was a span of 15 bases. There are 17 residues in the CDR3. The V gene's germline CDR1 is MNHNS and CDR2 SASEGT. The sort gate was single viable CD3+CD4+CD8-CD45RO+ cells for memory CD4+ T cells. Material for sequencing was memory CD4+ T cells from blood. The TCR sequence derives from an adult in good health and CMV-seronegative. Some clones in this sample may be carry-over from other donors' samples. The rearrangement links TRBV6-1 to TRBJ1-5; tentatively, D is TRBD1 (6 bases). This chain's CDR3 is CASSEASRGAYNQPQHF. The CDR3 DNA sequence: TGTGCCAGCAGTGAAGCGAGTCGGGGGGCCTACAATCAGCCCCAGCATTTT.